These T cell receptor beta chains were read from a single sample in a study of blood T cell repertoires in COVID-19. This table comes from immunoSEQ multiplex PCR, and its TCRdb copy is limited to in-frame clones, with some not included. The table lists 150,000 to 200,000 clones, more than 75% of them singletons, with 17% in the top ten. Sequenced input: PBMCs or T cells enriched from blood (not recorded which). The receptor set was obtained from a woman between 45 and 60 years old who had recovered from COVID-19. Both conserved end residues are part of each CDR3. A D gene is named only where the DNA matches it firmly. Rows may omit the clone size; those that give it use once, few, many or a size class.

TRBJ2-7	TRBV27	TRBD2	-	TGTGCCAGCAGTTTAAGGCCTAGCGGGAGGGGTACCGCCTACGAGCAGTACTTC	CASSLRPSGRGTAYEQYF
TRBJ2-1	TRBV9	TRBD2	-	TGTGCCAGCAGCAGTTCTAGCGGGAGGTCCGACAATGAGCAGTTCTTC	CASSSSSGRSDNEQFF
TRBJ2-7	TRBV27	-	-	TGTGCCAGCAGTTTAGGCAGAGGCTCCTACGAGCAGTACTTC	CASSLGRGSYEQYF
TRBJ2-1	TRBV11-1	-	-	TGTGCCAGCAGCTATATGAGGGAGTCTTACAATGAGCAGTTCTTC	CASSYMRESYNEQFF
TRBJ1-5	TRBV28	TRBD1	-	TGTGCCAGCAGGACTATGACAGGGAATCAGCCCCAGCATTTT	CASRTMTGNQPQHF
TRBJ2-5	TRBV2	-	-	TGTGCCAGCAGGGAGGGACTCCCCGGGATTGGTAACCAAGAGACCCAGTACTTC	CASREGLPGIGNQETQYF
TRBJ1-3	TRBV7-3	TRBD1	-	TGTGCCAGCAGCTTAAATCCGGGCAGGGGGTCTTCTGGAAACACCATATATTTT	CASSLNPGRGSSGNTIYF
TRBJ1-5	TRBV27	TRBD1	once	TGTGCCAGCAGTTTTCCAGGGGGGCCCCAGCATTTT	CASSFPGGPQHF
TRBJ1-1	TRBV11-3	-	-	TGTGCCAGCAGCCGAGGGACATACAACACTGAAGCTTTCTTT	CASSRGTYNTEAFF
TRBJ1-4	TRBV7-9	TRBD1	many	TGTGCCAGCAGCCTCCAAGGGACAGGGACTAATGAAAAACTGTTTTTT	CASSLQGTGTNEKLFF
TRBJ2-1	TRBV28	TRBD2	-	TGTGCCAGCAGTCCCCTAGCGGGAGTGTATGAGCAGTTCTTC	CASSPLAGVYEQFF
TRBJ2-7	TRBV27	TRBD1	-	TGTGCCAGCAGTAAACAGGGGAATCGCTACGAGCAGTACTTC	CASSKQGNRYEQYF
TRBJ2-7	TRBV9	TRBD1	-	TGTGCCAGCAGCCCACCCGGGACAGGGGACTACGAGCAGTACTTC	CASSPPGTGDYEQYF
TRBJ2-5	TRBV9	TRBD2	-	TGTGCCAGCAGCCCCCGTCGACTAGCGGGAGTGAAAGAGACCCAGTACTTC	CASSPRRLAGVKETQYF
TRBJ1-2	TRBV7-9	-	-	TGTGCCAGCACCATCTCCCAGGGGCCGTATGGCTACACCTTC	CASTISQGPYGYTF
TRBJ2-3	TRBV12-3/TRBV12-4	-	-	TGTGCCAGCAGTTCCCCCCCCGTAGATACGCAGTATTTT	CASSSPPVDTQYF
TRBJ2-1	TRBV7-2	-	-	TGTGCCAGCAGCTTAGATCGTCATGAGCAGTTCTTC	CASSLDRHEQFF
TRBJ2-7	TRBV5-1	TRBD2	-	TGCGCCAGCAGCTTGTTGAGCGGGAGGACTGGGACCTACGAGCAGTACTTC	CASSLLSGRTGTYEQYF
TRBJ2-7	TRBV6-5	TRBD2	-	TGTGCCAGCAGGAGGGGAGCGGGAGGATCCTACGAGCAGTACTTC	CASRRGAGGSYEQYF
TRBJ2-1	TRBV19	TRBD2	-	TGTGCCAGTAGTCCTCCCGGGACTAGGTTTGAGCAGTTCTTC	CASSPPGTRFEQFF
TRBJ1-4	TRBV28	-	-	TGTGCCAGCAGTTTACCCCCCGGGAGGGGTGAAAAACTGTTTTTT	CASSLPPGRGEKLFF
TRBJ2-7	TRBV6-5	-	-	TGTGCCAGCAGTTACTCAGGCGGGTTCTACGAGCAGTACTTC	CASSYSGGFYEQYF
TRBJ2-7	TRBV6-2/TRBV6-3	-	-	TGTGCCAGCAGCCCCCCCGGGAGCTCCTACGAGCAGTACTTC	CASSPPGSSYEQYF
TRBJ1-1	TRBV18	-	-	TGTGCCAGCTCAAGTCAGGGTTCAGGCACTGAAGCTTTCTTT	CASSSQGSGTEAFF
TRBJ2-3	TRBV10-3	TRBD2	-	TGTGCCATGGGACTACCAGCCACAGATACGCAGTATTTT	CAMGLPATDTQYF
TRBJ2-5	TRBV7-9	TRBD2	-	TGTGCCAGCAGCCTAGGGGAGACAGCGAGACCCGGGGGGGAGACCCAGTACTTC	CASSLGETARPGGETQYF
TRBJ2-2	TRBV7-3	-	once	TGTGCCAGCACCCCGGGCACCGGGGAGCTGTTTTTT	CASTPGTGELFF
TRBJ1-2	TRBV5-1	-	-	TGCGCCAGCAGCTTAGACAGGACCTATGGCTACACCTTC	CASSLDRTYGYTF
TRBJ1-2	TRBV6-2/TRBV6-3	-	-	TGTGCCAGCAGTAAGCAGGGAAGGAACTATGGCTACACCTTC	CASSKQGRNYGYTF
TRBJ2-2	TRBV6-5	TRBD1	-	TGTGCCAGCAGTTGGGGACAGGTGAACACCGGGGAGCTGTTTTTT	CASSWGQVNTGELFF
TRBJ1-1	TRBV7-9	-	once	TGTGCCAGCAGCTTATCCTCGGGCACTGAAGCTTTCTTT	CASSLSSGTEAFF
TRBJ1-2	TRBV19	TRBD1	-	TGTGCCAGTAGCCAATCTGGACAGGTTTCGGGTGGCTACACCTTC	CASSQSGQVSGGYTF
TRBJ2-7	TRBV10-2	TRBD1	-	TGCGCCAGCAGTGAGACGGGGACAGGATCCTACGAGCAGTACTTC	CASSETGTGSYEQYF
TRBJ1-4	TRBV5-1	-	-	TGCGCCAGCAGCCGCGGACAGACTGCAACTAATGAAAAACTGTTTTTT	CASSRGQTATNEKLFF
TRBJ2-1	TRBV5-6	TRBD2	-	TGTGCCAGCAGCTTCCGGGCTAGCGGGAGGGCTGATGAGCAGTTCTTC	CASSFRASGRADEQFF
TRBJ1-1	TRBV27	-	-	TGTGCCAGCAGTTTAGGGGCAGGTAGAGCTTTCTTT	CASSLGAGRAFF
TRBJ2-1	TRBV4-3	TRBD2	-	TGCGCCAGCAGCGATAGCGGGAATTCCTACAATGAGCAGTTCTTC	CASSDSGNSYNEQFF
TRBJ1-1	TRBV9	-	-	TGTGCCAGCAGCAGCGACCAGGGGTCGTTCACTGAAGCTTTCTTT	CASSSDQGSFTEAFF
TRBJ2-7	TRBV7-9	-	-	TGTGCCAGCAGCCCCCAGGGTGCCTACGAGCAGTACTTC	CASSPQGAYEQYF
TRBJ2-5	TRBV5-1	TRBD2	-	TGCGCCAGCAGCTTGGCCAACCTAGCGGGAAGGGAGACCCAGTACTTC	CASSLANLAGRETQYF
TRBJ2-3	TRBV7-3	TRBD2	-	TGTGCCAGCAGCTTGTCCCTAGCGGGAGCAGATACGCAGTATTTT	CASSLSLAGADTQYF
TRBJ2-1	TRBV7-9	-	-	TGTGCCAGCACCCCGGCCTACAATGAGCAGTTCTTC	CASTPAYNEQFF
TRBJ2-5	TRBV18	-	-	TGTGCCAGCTCCTCCGCGGAGACCCAGTACTTC	CASSSAETQYF
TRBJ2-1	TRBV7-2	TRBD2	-	TGTGCCAGCAGCTTAGGACTAGCGAGAGGGTTTGAGCAGTTCTTC	CASSLGLARGFEQFF
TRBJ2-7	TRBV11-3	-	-	TGTGCCAGCAGCTCACAGGGTGGGGAGATCTACGAGCAGTACTTC	CASSSQGGEIYEQYF
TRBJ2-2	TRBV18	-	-	TGTGCCAGCTCATCTACAGGCCTAGCGAACACCGGGGAGCTGTTTTTT	CASSSTGLANTGELFF
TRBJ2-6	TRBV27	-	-	TGTGCCAGCAGTTTCCGACGACCCGGGACAACTGGGGCCAACGTCCTGACTTTC	CASSFRRPGTTGANVLTF
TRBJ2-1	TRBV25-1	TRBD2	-	TGTGCCAGCAGTGAATTAGGGACTAGCGGGAATTTTGAGCAGTTCTTC	CASSELGTSGNFEQFF
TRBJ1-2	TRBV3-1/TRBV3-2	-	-	TGTGCCAGCAGTAGCGGCAGGGACTATGGCTACACCTTC	CASSSGRDYGYTF
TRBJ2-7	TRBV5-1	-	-	TGCGCCAGCAGCTTGGTAGGGGGAGAAGGGGCCGAGCAGTACTTC	CASSLVGGEGAEQYF
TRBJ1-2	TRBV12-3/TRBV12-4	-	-	TGTGCCAGCAGTTTTTTAGGAGAAGGCTACACCTTC	CASSFLGEGYTF
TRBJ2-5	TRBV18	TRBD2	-	TGTGCCAGCTCACCGCTAGCGGGGGCACAAGAGACCCAGTACTTC	CASSPLAGAQETQYF
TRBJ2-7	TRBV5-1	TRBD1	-	TGCGCCAGCAGATTCGACAGGGGCTCCTACGAGCAGTACTTC	CASRFDRGSYEQYF